This TCR beta chain is from a study of graft-versus-host responses after intestinal transplantation. Study-wide context: As for transplant type, recipients had multivisceral, liver-intestinal, or isolated intestinal grafts. Each recipient received anti-thymocyte globulin induction, then tacrolimus and steroids for two to three years.

The method was immunoSEQ multiplex PCR; TCRdb's version includes in-frame clones alone and lacks a portion of them. The profile shows fewer than 75,000 clones, 70% to 90% of them singletons. Germline V lookup: CDR1 SGDLS, CDR2 YYNGEE. V lost 0 bases and J 5 bases, leaving 8 bases between the germline ends. The CDR3 is 13 amino acids. Findings and caveats of the study: The study found high graft-versus-host to host-versus-graft clonal ratios in allografts of patients with graft-donor T cell macrochimerism.

Turning to this clone: Its antigen is as yet unknown.

The specimen comprised PBMCs, sampled 26 days after transplant. This rearrangement joins TRBV9 to TRBJ1-2, with D unclear. The sequence came from a human patient who received an intestinal transplant, so some T cells may come from the graft donor. The CDR3 loop reads CASSVEGVYGYTF. CDR3 DNA sequence: TGTGCCAGCAGCGTAGAAGGAGTTTATGGCTACACCTTC.